This TCR beta chain was observed in a study of cytomegalovirus exposure and HLA in healthy donors (dated by TCRdb to about 2017). At the level of the whole study: According to an earlier analysis of 550 to 750 of the donors, about 180 million T cells yielded 117 million unique TCR beta sequences and about 300 Gb of sequence data. A later genetic analysis used genome-wide SNP genotypes for about 65% of the 666 donors, treating that subset as a discovery cohort. Among under 450 genotyped donors of the cohort, an average of approximately 230,000 unique TCR beta nucleotide sequences were sequenced per donor, roughly 18% of them non-productive. Of the 398 genotyped donors, about 84% fell in the genetic ancestry cluster associated with self-reported Caucasian donors. To study patterns of TCR occurrence, a later analysis re-analyzed previously published TCR beta repertoires from 500 to 850 donors and added high-resolution HLA genotyping. In the later analysis, no new phenotypic data were used to find candidate immune exposures; instead, reliance was placed on TCR beta sequences and their occurrence across donors. Class I and class II HLA loci were covered by the typing at four-digit resolution. An earlier analysis of fewer than 750 of the donors used high-throughput TCR beta sequencing to judge whether each TCR beta V gene segment behaved as functional or pseudogenic. Alongside the repertoire data, information on donor age, sex, ethnicity and CMV serostatus was compiled. The study aimed to test whether cataloging public T cell receptors could reveal signatures of past pathogen exposure. A separate validation cohort of more than 100 different subjects was used in addition to the 666-subject first cohort. The T cell repertoires of 550 to 850 subjects were profiled by immunosequencing and related to cytomegalovirus serostatus. Roughly 5 DR-DQ haplotypes were handled as single units for association and clustering, since linkage in the cohort was strong. Every discovery cohort repertoire had been produced on one sequencing platform. Around 300 gigabases of sequencing data and approximately 84 million unique TCR sequences were included in an early release covering roughly 700 HLA-typed donors. The study combined high-throughput TCR immunosequencing, statistical association of individual TCRs with disease status, and machine learning to predict cytomegalovirus infection status. Typing coverage varied by locus: about 620-640 donors for A, B, C, DRB1 and DQB1; roughly 510 for DQA1; approximately 570 for DPA1; approximately 470 for DPB1.

Details on this clone: It lacks a known antigen. Base-call qualities are not available, and no considerably larger clone is one nucleotide away.

According to the germline V gene (reference sequence), CDR1 reads GTSNPN and CDR2 reads SVGIG. The germline ends are 17 bases apart after V is trimmed by 2 bases and J by 9 bases. The CDR3 measures 15 amino acids from cysteine to phenylalanine. Only the CDR3 DNA stays, 45 bases, in frame from base 1. Library preparation was by the immunoSEQ multiplex PCR assay. For the multiplex PCR, a mixture combining 60 forward primers for TCR Vbeta segments and 13 reverse primers for TCR Jbeta segments was used. A multiplex PCR assay on genomic DNA amplified the CDR3 region of rearranged TCR beta genes. The amplified TCR beta libraries were sequenced on the Illumina HiSeq System as 87-base-pair reads. The original methods were these. A later analysis counted about 76 million unique TCR beta chains across the 666 repertoires, and some 11 million of these chains were shared by at least two donors. Raw reads were error-corrected and collapsed into unique sequences with a nearest-neighbor algorithm that merged closely related sequences to remove PCR and sequencing errors. CDR3 sequences were aligned to IMGT reference sequences to assign V, D and J gene segments. For a sequence to be retained, at least a six-nucleotide match to both a V gene segment and a J gene segment was required. A rearrangement counted as productive if the CDR3 had no stop codons and remained in frame with V and J, and every other rearrangement counted as non-productive. Following IMGT convention, CDR3 was defined as the stretch from the second conserved V-encoded cysteine to the conserved J-encoded phenylalanine. The earlier analysis of about 560 of the donors excluded any sequence lacking an unambiguous match to a single V gene segment. An earlier analysis of about 590 of the donors classified V segments as functional when productive rearrangements were above 56.7% and as segregating when the standard deviation between donors was above 5%. A statistical classification framework was built to diagnose cytomegalovirus status from the catalog of TCR beta chain sequences. In a later analysis, TCR nucleotide sequences were compared against IMGT/GENE-DB human TR gene sequences so that V and J genes could be assigned. In a later analysis, CDR3 sequences and most-parsimonious VDJ recombination scenarios were assigned using the TCRdist pipeline. A later analysis defined each TCR beta chain by its CDR3 amino acid sequence plus V-gene family, and excluded reads lacking a unique V-gene family. As a way to deal with suspected cross-contamination and a sequencing artifact, a later analysis dropped more than 500 nucleotide sequences that were highly shared and had low generation probability. A later analysis calculated a clonal expansion index for each public chain from normalized within-repertoire ranks of inferred template counts. In a later analysis, generation probabilities were computed with a VDJ recombination model fitted to out-of-frame rearrangements, and the resulting probabilities were checked against IGoR. In a later analysis, hypergeometric tests were used to score TCR-TCR, TCR-HLA and TCR-CMV co-occurrence, with a repertoire-size bias correction applied to TCR pairs. To estimate false discovery rates, a later analysis permuted the HLA or CMV assignments 20 times. In a later analysis, co-occurring TCRs were grouped with DBSCAN, and TCRdist sequence similarity was added when clustering was performed within HLA-allele-positive subsets. Co-occurrence clustering excluded repertoires with fewer than 30,000 or more than 120,000 public chains, plus five with anomalous nucleotide sharing. TCRdb mirrors the immuneACCESS table, restricted to in-frame sequences. Some clones are absent from its copies; in checked studies, under half trace to an unresolved V gene, and the reason for the others is unknown. V and J calls and clone size are given by that table; D and trimming were obtained from the DNA. For this sample there are around 40,000 clones; over 55% appear just once. The top ten clones comprise about 8.5% of the sample.

Study-level results and caveats: In a later analysis, about 17,000 TCR beta sequences were associated with specific HLA alleles at a false discovery rate of 0.05. An earlier analysis of around 540 of the donors showed that most TCR beta V segments appeared in productive rearrangements either about 90% or about 30% of the time, which broadly matched IMGT annotations. The classifier was reported to diagnose cytomegalovirus status with high specificity and sensitivity in both the original cohort and the validation cohort. Linkage disequilibrium might explain the correlated functional status among segregating V segments, but an unknown experimental factor could not be excluded. The study gave a list of about 150 TCR beta chains associated with cytomegalovirus. Because some donors lacked HLA typing at each locus, the association tests relied only on the typed subset. An association between a missense DCLRE1C variant and V-gene and J-gene trimming of TCR beta chains was found in a later genetic analysis and replicated in an independent cohort. The sequencing pipeline was judged likely to have produced a cluster of highly shared sequence variants as a technical artifact. Presence/absence analyses assumed roughly uniform sequencing depth across donors, an assumption that may not hold. For the cohort, immune exposure information was limited to CMV serostatus. The earlier analysis of some 540 of the donors excluded approximately 17 rarely observed V segments, including chromosome 9 orphons, because counts were too low. In a later analysis, HLA-associated TCR beta chains were found to be more clonally expanded and to have lower generation probabilities than equally common non-associated chains. This cohort had only TCR beta chains sequenced, and the lack of alpha or paired-chain data limited which features could be detected. A further reported finding was that TCR beta sequences accurately predicted the HLA-A and HLA-B alleles for most subjects in the first cohort. In vitro tests confirmed that a few of the cytomegalovirus-associated TCR beta chains recognize cytomegalovirus antigens. According to a later analysis, TCR association rates differed among HLA loci, with DRB1 alleles showing the most associated TCRs and HLA-C alleles showing the fewest. It was suggested by the authors that the approach could potentially be generalized to other disease states and immunological phenotypes. A later analysis found that most CMV-associated TCR beta chains appeared HLA-restricted, with HLA associations seemingly driven largely by CMV exposure. A later analysis reported that several top co-occurrence clusters appeared linked to parvovirus B19, influenza, CMV and Epstein-Barr virus. While some public TCRs were present in many individuals, most TCR sequences turned up only very rarely across donors. Some IMGT-functional V segments, including TRBV6-2 and TRBV6-3, could not be distinguished by the 87-base-pair reads and were therefore excluded. Assigning TCR associations to individual alleles was difficult when HLA alleles, especially DR and DQ, strongly co-occurred. A later genetic analysis reported fewer N-insertions in productive TCRs among donors in an Asian-associated ancestry cluster than the roughly 650-donor mean.

In total, just over 650 healthy bone marrow donors made up the cohort. At the time of sampling, every cohort member was nominally healthy, though immune exposures that went unrecorded were likely present. CMV serostatus was positive for more than 250 and negative for 352 of the 666 cohort members, and was not recorded for this donor. Each donor provided a peripheral blood sample, and peripheral blood mononuclear cells were used for TCR beta sequencing. Genomic DNA was extracted from the blood cell samples with the Qiagen DNeasy Blood Extraction Kit. The clonotype comes from a human donor in good health. Sequenced material: PBMCs. The sequence is built from TRBV30 and TRBJ1-6; the D gene is possibly TRBD1, with 5 bases matching. The encoded CDR3 is CAWSNRGGVGSPLHF. The nucleotide sequence is given as TGTGCCTGGAGTAACCGTGGAGGGGTGGGTTCACCCCTCCACTTT.